This entry lists 23 T cell receptor beta chains sequenced from one sample in a study of response to subunit inactivated influenza vaccine. TCRdb recomputed calls from the RT-PCR reads with MiXCR, one row per CDR3 protein. Seen here are approximately 700,000 distinct CDR3 sequences, 11% to 15% observed once, and the top ten hold 5.5% to 7%. The sample in question was PBMCs from blood, obtained 14 days before vaccination. These receptors were collected from a man aged 50 to 59 who received an inactivated influenza vaccine.

This clonotype turned up a few times. The chain links TRBV4-1 to TRBJ2-4; TRBD1 aligns across 11 bases. Per germline, CDR1 MGHRA and CDR2 YSYEKL. Trimming cost V 1 base and J 7 bases; bases outside gene matches: 3. This CDR3 contains 15 residues. For the CDR3, the DNA is TGCGCCAGCAGCCAAGGGGGACAGGGGGGGAACATTCAGTACTTC. Amino acids: CASSQGGQGGNIQYF.

The genes are TRBV9 and TRBJ1-2; TRBD1 aligns across 10 bases. The V gene's germline CDR1 is SGDLS and CDR2 YYNGEE. After removal of 0 bases from V and 5 bases from J, the junction contained 7 bases not matched to a gene. CDR3 length: 16 amino acids. CDR3 bases: TGTGCCAGCAGCGTAGAAAGGACAGGGGGTGAATATGGCTACACCTTC. It yields the protein CASSVERTGGEYGYTF.

This rearrangement joins TRBV18 to TRBJ1-2; D ambiguous. Germline V CDR1 and CDR2: KGHSH, LQKENI. The CDR3 runs 10 residues. CDR3 in amino acids: CSRTYDGYTF. The CDR3 nucleotides are TGTTCTCGAACATATGATGGCTACACCTTC.

This clonotype came up a few times. CDR3 amino acids: CASSPNNFYGYTF. The CDR3 nucleotides read TGTGCCAGCAGCCCCAACAATTTCTATGGCTACACCTTC. The gene calls are TRBV7-9 and TRBJ1-2; no firm D call. The CDR3 length is 13 residues. V lost 5 bases and J lost 4, with 11 bases in between. Per germline, CDR1 SEHNR and CDR2 FQNEAQ (reference sequence).

The rearrangement uses TRBV11-2 and TRBJ1-1; D gene unclear. CDR1 is SGHAT and CDR2 is FQNNGV in the germline V gene. The CDR3 is made up of 14 amino acids. With 5 bases removed from V and 1 base from J, the gap between germline ends came to 11 bases. The CDR3 sequence: CASSNRWGNTEAFF. CDR3 nucleotides: TGTGCCAGCAGCAATAGGTGGGGGAACACTGAAGCTTTCTTT.

This clonotype was found a few times. V gene TRBV7-2 combines with J gene TRBJ2-7; 8 nucleotides agree with TRBD2. V was clipped by 3 bases and J by 2 bases; unmatched bases: 3. CDR1 and CDR2 (germline): SGHTA, FQGNSA. This CDR3 is 14 amino acids long. DNA for the CDR3: TGTGCCAGCAGCTTCCAAGCGGGGGCCTACGAGCAGTACTTC. This codes for CASSFQAGAYEQYF.

This chain uses TRBV11-2 with TRBJ1-2; D call uncertain. Germline CDR1 is SGHAT and CDR2 is FQNNGV. This CDR3 has 16 amino acids. Trimming shortened V by 2 bases and J by 0 bases, and 13 bases separated the two germline ends. CDR3 nucleotide sequence: TGTGCCAGCAGCTTATTTGGAGTATCCACTAACTATGGCTACACCTTC. Translated, it gives CASSLFGVSTNYGYTF.

This clonotype was detected a few times. V and J are TRBV9 and TRBJ2-5; tentatively, D is TRBD1 or TRBD2 (5 bases each). CDR1 SGDLS and CDR2 YYNGEE come from the germline V gene. The CDR3 spans 17 residues. Trimming removed 3 bases at V and 4 bases at J, with 22 bases between. CDR3 region: CASSARGDRQRGETQYF. CDR3 DNA sequence: TGTGCCAGCAGCGCCAGAGGAGACCGACAGAGGGGAGAGACCCAGTACTTC.

The chain employs TRBV12-3 or TRBV12-4 and TRBJ2-1; 8 bases map to TRBD1. Losses at the gene ends were 6 bases for V and 3 bases for J; bases not matched to a gene: 7. There are 15 residues in the CDR3. CDR3 sequence reads: CASSLRGLGYNEQFF. The CDR3 coding sequence is TGTGCCAGCAGCCTCAGGGGGCTAGGCTACAATGAGCAGTTCTTC.

In this sample, this clonotype turned up a few times. This chain links TRBV28 with TRBJ1-1; D possibly corresponds to TRBD1 (6 bases). The CDR3 covers 16 residues. Between the trimmed V and J ends, which lost 6 bases and 3 bases, there was a span of 20 bases. CDR1 and CDR2 (germline): MDHEN, SYDVKM. The CDR3 DNA is TGTGCCAGCAGCGATCCCCTGGGACACCGCTACACTGAAGCTTTCTTT. This encodes CASSDPLGHRYTEAFF.

CDR3 region: CASSVVERAAQETQYF. The DNA for the CDR3 is TGTGCCAGCAGTGTTGTGGAAAGGGCAGCACAAGAGACCCAGTACTTC. V is TRBV6-1 and J is TRBJ2-5; D unclear. The CDR3 extends over 16 amino acids. Germline V CDR1 and CDR2: MNHNS, SASEGT. Trimming shortened V by 4 bases and J by 2 bases, and 17 bases separated the two germline ends.

This clonotype was counted between two and nine times. This rearrangement joins TRBV12-3 or TRBV12-4 to TRBJ2-2; 11 positions match TRBD1. The V and J ends lost 7 bases and 2 bases, in that order; junction bases with no gene match: 6. The CDR3 spans 16 residues. As DNA, the CDR3 is TGTGCCAGCAATGGGGGGACAGGGGGAAACACCGGGGAGCTGTTTTTT. Its translation is CASNGGTGGNTGELFF.

This clonotype showed up many times. The chain has TRBV28 and TRBJ2-7; TRBD1 matches at 8 bases. Germline CDR1 is MDHEN and CDR2 is SYDVKM. The CDR3 sequence is 16 residues long. V gave up 5 bases and J gave up 4 bases; unmatched junction bases: 13. The CDR3: CASSLPQGQGLYEQYF. DNA for the CDR3: TGTGCCAGCAGTCTCCCCCAAGGACAGGGATTGTACGAGCAGTACTTC.

This clonotype was counted a few times. V and J are TRBV6-2 or TRBV6-3 and TRBJ2-7, with a possible D match to TRBD1 (5 bases). CDR3 length: 16 residues. Deletions cut 0 bases from V and 12 bases from J, with 24 bases between. The germline CDR1 and CDR2 sequences are MNHEY and SVGEGT. CDR3 in amino acids: CASSYSIFTQGTDTYF. The CDR3 bases are TGTGCCAGCAGTTACTCGATATTCACGCAGGGAACGGATACGTACTTC.

This clonotype has more than one count but fewer than ten. This sequence joins TRBV12-3 or TRBV12-4 and TRBJ2-3, with D maybe TRBD2 (7 bases). The CDR3 is made up of 16 amino acids. Trimming cost V 0 bases and J 4 bases, with 14 bases left between them. The CDR3 reads CASSLAAGGPSDTQYF. CDR3 bases: TGTGCCAGCAGTTTAGCGGCCGGGGGGCCGTCAGATACGCAGTATTTT.

This chain links TRBV18 with TRBJ2-5; D perhaps matches TRBD1 (5 bases). Germline CDR1 is KGHSH and CDR2 is LQKENI. CDR3 length: 14 amino acids. Trimming took 3 bases from V and 0 from J, leaving 8 bases between them. As DNA, the CDR3 is TGTGCCAGCTCACCGGCAGGGTACCAAGAGACCCAGTACTTC. Its protein is CASSPAGYQETQYF.

This clonotype has just a few counts. A much larger clone lies one base from this, so it may be a read error. The chain combines TRBV4-3 with TRBJ1-1; no firm D call. The CDR3 length is 18 residues. Germline CDR1 and CDR2: LGHNA and YSLEER. This CDR3 is CASCHRWGKAAVNTEAFF. CDR3 nucleotide sequence: TGCGCCAGCTGCCACCGATGGGGTAAAGCGGCCGTGAACACTGAAGCTTTCTTT.

This clonotype was seen a few times. This chain links TRBV6-2 or TRBV6-3 with TRBJ1-5; the D is unclear. V was pared by 4 bases and J by 5 bases, with 24 bases between. The CDR3 totals 18 residues. CDR1 and CDR2 from the germline V gene are MNHEY and SVGEGT. CDR3 region: CASSSDGAGGRRYQPQHF. The CDR3 nucleotides are TGTGCCAGCAGTTCAGATGGAGCGGGTGGAAGGCGTTATCAGCCCCAGCATTTT.

This clonotype has only a few counts. This rearrangement joins TRBV9 to TRBJ1-1; 7 positions match TRBD1. V shed 0 bases and J 5 bases; nucleotides not matched to a gene: 10. The CDR3 length is 16 residues. Per germline, CDR1 SGDLS and CDR2 YYNGEE. CDR3 residues: CASSVDPQGVETEAFF. CDR3 coding DNA: TGTGCCAGCAGCGTAGACCCGCAGGGGGTGGAAACTGAAGCTTTCTTT.

DNA of the CDR3: TGCAGTGCACGTGCTACTAGCGGGGGGCCGTTGTACAATGAGCAGTTCTTC. It translates to CSARATSGGPLYNEQFF. The gene calls are TRBV20-1 and TRBJ2-1, with 12 bases matching TRBD2. The CDR3 consists of 17 residues. V trimming: 6 bases; J trimming: 4 bases; junction bases outside the gene matches: 13. Germline V gene lookup returns CDR1 DFQATT and CDR2 SNEGSKA (reference sequence).

There are a few counts of this clonotype. The chain carries TRBV7-8 and TRBJ2-1, with D unresolved. V was clipped by 4 bases and J by 1 base, with 8 bases between them. CDR1 and CDR2 (germline): SGHVS, FQNEAQ. This CDR3 region has 14 residues. The CDR3 sequence: CASSSRWSYNEQFF. The CDR3 coding sequence is TGTGCCAGCAGCTCCCGTTGGTCCTACAATGAGCAGTTCTTC.

V and J are TRBV30 and TRBJ2-7, with 12 positions matching TRBD2. The germline V gene encodes CDR1 GTSNPN and CDR2 SVGIG (reference sequence). The CDR3 runs to 15 residues. J lost 5 bases, V lost 2 bases, and 7 bases had no gene match. The CDR3: CAWSRGLAGRDEQYF. The CDR3, as DNA: TGTGCCTGGAGTCGCGGACTAGCGGGGCGGGACGAGCAGTACTTC.

The sample holds many counts of this clonotype. The chain employs TRBV11-2 and TRBJ2-2; D gene ambiguous. The length of the CDR3 is 12 residues. V lost 6 bases and J lost 7, with 9 bases in between. Germline CDR1 is SGHAT and CDR2 is FQNNGV. The CDR3 nucleotides read TGTGCCAGCAGTCCTCAATTCGGGGAGCTGTTTTTT. Translated, it gives CASSPQFGELFF.